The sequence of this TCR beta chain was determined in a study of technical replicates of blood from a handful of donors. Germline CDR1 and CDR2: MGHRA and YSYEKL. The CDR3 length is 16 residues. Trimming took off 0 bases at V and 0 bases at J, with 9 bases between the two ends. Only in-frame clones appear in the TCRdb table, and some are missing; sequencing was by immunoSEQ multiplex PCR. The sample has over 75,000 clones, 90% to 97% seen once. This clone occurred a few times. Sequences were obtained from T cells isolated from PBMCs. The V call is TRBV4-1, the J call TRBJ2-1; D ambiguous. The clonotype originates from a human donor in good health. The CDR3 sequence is CASSQDQLSSYNEQFF. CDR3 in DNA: TGCGCCAGCAGCCAAGATCAACTTAGCTCCTACAATGAGCAGTTCTTC.